This passage covers 21 T cell receptor beta chains from one sample sequenced in a study of T cell clones after liver transplantation (dated by TCRdb to about 2019). Receptor libraries were prepared by the immunoSEQ multiplex PCR assay. TCRdb's version of the immuneACCESS table is confined to in-frame rearrangements and falls short of the full clone set. An unresolved V gene accounts for under half of the shortfall where checked; the remainder is of unknown origin. The sample profile shows about 12,000 clones; just under 75% of them were found once. The ten largest account for over 25% of the sample. Sequencing was performed on CD8+ T cells from blood, taken at the 22-month timepoint. The receptors were gathered from a human patient who received a liver transplant. Some T cells may have been brought in with the graft after a transplant.

This chain joins TRBV7-6 and TRBJ2-5; D assignment may be TRBD1 or TRBD2 (5 bases each). The V end was cut by 1 base, the J end by 4 bases, with 16 bases between. From germline, CDR1 is SGHVS and CDR2 FNYEAQ. The CDR3 runs 16 residues. In DNA, the CDR3 is TGTGCCAGCAGCTTAGAATACTGGGGGACGGGAGAGACCCAGTACTTC. As protein: CASSLEYWGTGETQYF. The full variable domain, in which reference TRBV7-6 and TRBJ2-5 provide the parts outside the CDR3, is GAGVSQSPRYKVTKRGQDVALRCDPISGHVSLYWYRQALGQGPEFLTYFNYEAQQDKSGLPNDRFSAERPEGSISTLTIQRTEQRDSAMYRCASSLEYWGTGETQYFGPGTRLLVL.

This clone was recorded only once. The CDR3: CASTEGPSGTNEQFF. CDR3 sequence (DNA): TGTGCCAGCACCGAGGGGCCTAGCGGGACCAATGAGCAGTTCTTC. The chain carries TRBV5-7 and TRBJ2-1; the match to TRBD2 covers 9 bases. TRBV5-7 counts as an open reading frame of uncertain function. This CDR3 contains 15 residues. J was trimmed by 6 bases and V by 6 bases; bases with no gene match: 10.

The rearrangement uses TRBV18 and TRBJ2-3, with 11 nucleotides matching TRBD2. Per germline, CDR1 KGHSH and CDR2 LQKENI. V was pared by 3 bases and J by 3 bases, with 5 bases of the junction left unmatched. This CDR3 has 16 residues. CDR3 coding DNA: TGTGCCAGCTCACCGTTAGCGGGAGGGCCGACAGATACGCAGTATTTT. Residues: CASSPLAGGPTDTQYF.

CDR3 loop: CASRNRGSGYGYTF. CDR3 nucleotides: TGTGCCAGCAGAAATAGGGGTTCCGGCTATGGCTACACCTTC. The rearrangement joins TRBV6-5 to TRBJ1-2, with a possible D match to TRBD1 (5 bases). V was cut by 6 bases and J by 4 bases, with 15 bases left in between. Germline V lookup: CDR1 MNHEY, CDR2 SVGAGI. This CDR3 spans 14 amino acids.

This clone was seen a handful of times. This rearrangement joins TRBV14 to TRBJ2-2; D is unresolved. CDR3 length equals 13 residues. Germline values: CDR1 SGHDN, CDR2 FVKESK. Trimming took 5 bases from V and 4 from J, leaving 8 bases between them. The CDR3 loop reads CASSSSLTGELFF. CDR3 bases: TGTGCCAGCAGCTCCTCCCTCACCGGGGAGCTGTTTTTT. Full variable domain (remainder filled in from reference TRBV14 and TRBJ2-2): EAGVTQFPSHSVIEKGQTVTLRCDPISGHDNLYWYRRVMGKEIKFLLHFVKESKQDESGMPNNRFLAERTGGTYSTLKVQPAELEDSGVYFCASSSSLTGELFFGEGSRLTVL.

This chain links TRBV27 with TRBJ2-7; no firm D call. CDR3 length: 14 residues. Germline CDR1 and CDR2: MNHEY and SMNVEV (reference sequence). V shed 3 bases and J shed 2 bases, with 11 bases lying between them. Here the CDR3 reads CASSFVSRTYEQYF. CDR3 DNA sequence: TGTGCCAGCAGTTTTGTTTCACGGACCTACGAGCAGTACTTC.

The chain has TRBV25-1 and TRBJ1-1; D unresolved. Germline lookup yields CDR1 MGHDK and CDR2 SYGVNS. V was pared by 5 bases and J by 3 bases, with 10 bases between. The CDR3 extends over 13 amino acids. The CDR3 DNA sequence: TGTGCCAGCAGTATGGACGGCCACACTGAAGCTTTCTTT. Encoded protein: CASSMDGHTEAFF.

J is TRBJ2-2 and V is TRBV9, with D perhaps being TRBD1 or TRBD2 (5 bases each). Germline values: CDR1 SGDLS, CDR2 YYNGEE. The germline V and J ends were trimmed by 3 bases and 5 bases, with 8 bases remaining between them. This CDR3 has 13 amino acids. The CDR3 loop is CASSGWGTGELFF. The CDR3 DNA reads as TGTGCCAGCAGCGGTTGGGGGACCGGGGAGCTGTTTTTT.

Concerning this clone: A junction end diverges from the germline sequence, so it may reflect a read error. This chain links TRBV7-9 with TRBJ1-2; perhaps TRBD1 as D (6 bases). The germline V gene encodes CDR1 SEHNR and CDR2 FQNEAQ (reference sequence). CDR3 length equals 13 residues. The CDR3 DNA is TGTGCCAGTATCCCGGACAGAGATACTAGGTTGGGCTTC. Amino acid sequence: CASIPDRDTRLGF.

This clone rates as medium-sized. CDR3 region: CASSLSLGAAKNIQYF. CDR3 DNA: TGTGCCAGCAGTTTATCGTTGGGGGCGGCCAAAAACATTCAGTACTTC. The gene calls are TRBV27 and TRBJ2-4, with D possibly being TRBD1 (6 bases). The CDR3 sequence is 16 residues long. Looked up from germline, CDR1 is MNHEY and CDR2 is SMNVEV (reference sequence). Trimming removed 0 bases from V and 1 base from J, with 10 bases in between.

CDR3 DNA sequence: TGTGCCAGCAGCTTAAGGGGACAGGCCGAGACCCAGTACTTC. Translated, it gives CASSLRGQAETQYF. The rearrangement joins TRBV7-9 to TRBJ2-5; 8 bases fit TRBD1. Germline V gives CDR1 SEHNR, CDR2 FQNEAQ (reference sequence). V gave up 2 bases and J gave up 5 bases; unmatched junction bases: 4. CDR3 length equals 14 residues.

This chain links TRBV5-4 with TRBJ2-7; tentatively, D is TRBD1 (6 bases). The CDR3 loop spans 14 amino acids. Germline V CDR1 and CDR2: SGHNT, YYREEE (reference sequence). V was clipped by 1 base and J by 5 bases, with 13 bases between them. The CDR3 region is CASSLQGLIDEQYF. For the CDR3, the DNA is TGTGCCAGCAGCTTGCAGGGGCTTATTGACGAGCAGTACTTC.

The rearrangement joins TRBV6-4 to TRBJ2-1; 8 nucleotides agree with TRBD2. The CDR3 contains 15 residues. Germline CDR1 and CDR2: MRHNA and SNTAGT. Trimming took 1 base from V and 4 from J; bases not matched to a gene: 3. CDR3 in amino acids: CASSDLAGGYNEQFF. The CDR3 DNA follows: TGTGCCAGCAGTGACTTGGCGGGAGGATACAATGAGCAGTTCTTC.

The V call is TRBV7-8, the J call TRBJ2-7; possible D gene TRBD2, 7 bases. This CDR3 spans 15 amino acids. CDR1 and CDR2 from the germline V gene are SGHVS and FQNEAQ. Deletions cut 2 bases from V and 2 bases from J, with 13 bases between. CDR3 DNA: TGTGCCAGCAGCTTATTAGGGGGGGCCCCCTACGAGCAGTACTTC. It yields the protein CASSLLGGAPYEQYF.

The chain recombines TRBV5-8 with TRBJ1-5; D might be TRBD1 (6 bases). Trimming stripped 4 bases from V and 1 base from J, with 12 bases between. Germline V lookup: CDR1 SGHTS, CDR2 YDEGEE. This CDR3 has 15 amino acids. DNA for the CDR3: TGTGCCAGCAGCCAACAGGGATTCAGCAATCAGCCCCAGCATTTT. Its protein is CASSQQGFSNQPQHF.

The gene calls are TRBV6-5 and TRBJ1-2; D is undetermined. V was trimmed by 2 bases and J by 14 bases, leaving 24 bases between them. This CDR3 comprises 15 residues. Germline CDR1 is MNHEY and CDR2 is SVGAGI. CDR3 sequence (DNA): TGTGCCAGCAGTTACGGGTACGGGAGTCAGGAAGCCCCTACCTTC. This encodes CASSYGYGSQEAPTF.

The V gene is TRBV4-3, the J gene TRBJ2-2; D possibly corresponds to TRBD1 (5 bases). In germline, CDR1 is LGHNA, CDR2 YSLEER. The ends were cut back, 0 bases at V and 0 bases at J, with 5 bases in the middle. CDR3 length: 15 residues. This CDR3 reads CASSQDRANTGELFF. As DNA, the CDR3 is TGCGCCAGCAGCCAAGACAGGGCGAACACCGGGGAGCTGTTTTTT.

This clone has a single count. The genes are TRBV9 and TRBJ2-5; D is ambiguous. The CDR3 is 14 amino acids. Germline lookup yields CDR1 SGDLS and CDR2 YYNGEE. Trimming left V 0 bases short and J 1 base short, with 7 bases between. CDR3 in amino acids: CASSVDATQETQYF. As DNA, the CDR3 is TGTGCCAGCAGCGTAGACGCCACCCAAGAGACCCAGTACTTC.

This chain links TRBV5-4 with TRBJ1-1; D might be TRBD1 (5 bases). The CDR3 runs 14 residues. V dropped 1 base and J dropped 2 bases, with 9 bases sitting between them. Germline CDR1 SGHNT, CDR2 YYREEE (reference sequence). CDR3 coding DNA: TGTGCCAGCAGCTTGTCGGGGGGTAACACTGAAGCTTTCTTT. Its protein product is CASSLSGGNTEAFF.

CDR3 DNA sequence: TGTGCCAGCAGTGAACCCCAAAAAACCATGAACACTGAAGCTTTCTTT. Translation gives CASSEPQKTMNTEAFF. This chain connects TRBV2 to TRBJ1-1; D remains ambiguous. The CDR3 has 16 amino acids. V lost 2 bases to trimming and J lost 0 bases, with 13 bases between them. Germline V gene lookup returns CDR1 SNHLY and CDR2 FYNNEI.

The chain combines TRBV5-2 with TRBJ1-2. TRBV5-2 is tagged as a pseudogene. CDR3 length equals 14 residues. This CDR3 reads CASNIKRKTYGYTF. The CDR3, as DNA: TGTGCCAGCAATATCAAACGAAAGACCTATGGCTACACCTTC.